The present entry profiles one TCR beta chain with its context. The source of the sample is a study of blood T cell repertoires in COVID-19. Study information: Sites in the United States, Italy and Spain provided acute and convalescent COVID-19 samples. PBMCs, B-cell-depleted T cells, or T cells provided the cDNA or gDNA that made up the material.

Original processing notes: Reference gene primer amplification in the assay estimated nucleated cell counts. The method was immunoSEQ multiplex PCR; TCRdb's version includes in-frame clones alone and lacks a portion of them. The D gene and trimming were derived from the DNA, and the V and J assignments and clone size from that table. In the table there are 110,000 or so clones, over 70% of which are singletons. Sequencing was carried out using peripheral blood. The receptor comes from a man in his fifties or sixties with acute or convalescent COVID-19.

The CDR3 DNA sequence: TGTGCCAGCAGAACTGGGCTACGGGGCACTGAAGCTTTCTTT. Its protein is CASRTGLRGTEAFF. The rearrangement links TRBV6-6 to TRBJ1-1, with unresolved D. Germline CDR1 is MNHNY and CDR2 is SVGAGI (reference sequence). This CDR3 region has 14 residues. V was cut by 6 bases and J by 4 bases, with 15 bases left in between.